One and the same sample provided the 17 T cell receptor beta chains below, sequenced in a study of T cells in Graves' hyperthyroidism and ophthalmopathy. From RNA transcripts, TCR beta CDR3 regions were amplified. RT-PCR in the first round (using the HTBI primer set) targeted the TCR CDR3. TCRdb recomputed calls from the multiplex PCR reads with MiXCR, one row per CDR3 protein. Of fewer than 700,000 distinct CDR3 sequences in the sample, around 15% were seen once. Sequencing was performed on blood. The receptors here all came from a woman aged 25-40 years with Graves' hyperthyroidism.

This clonotype was seen only a few times. The gene calls are TRBV9 and TRBJ1-5, with unresolved D. This CDR3 is built from 14 residues. CDR1 SGDLS and CDR2 YYNGEE come from the germline V gene. V was trimmed by 0 bases and J by 5 bases, leaving 9 bases between them. The CDR3 loop reads CASSVGQVYQPQHF. Written as DNA, the CDR3 is TGTGCCAGCAGCGTAGGACAAGTTTATCAGCCCCAGCATTTT.

This chain joins TRBV4-1 and TRBJ2-7; 10 bases map to TRBD2. CDR1 and CDR2 (germline): MGHRA, YSYEKL. The CDR3 covers 14 residues. Trimming cost V 7 bases and J 6 bases; bases outside gene matches: 9. The CDR3 DNA reads as TGCGCCAGCACCCGCCTAGCGGGAGATCCCGAGCAGTACTTC. This gives the protein CASTRLAGDPEQYF.

As regards this clonotype: The junction shows a germline mismatch at one end, possibly a read error. This chain uses TRBV3-1 with TRBJ1-5, with 7 bases lining up with TRBD1. This CDR3 is built from 15 residues. The germline V gene has CDR1 LGHDT and CDR2 YNNKEL (reference sequence). The CDR3 loop reads CATSQGQAFDQPQHF. The CDR3 region has the DNA TGTGCCACCAGCCAAGGACAGGCGTTCGATCAGCCCCAGCATTTT.

The chain has TRBV28 and TRBJ2-1, with TRBD2 identical over 8 bases. This CDR3 region has 16 residues. Looked up from germline, CDR1 is MDHEN and CDR2 is SYDVKM. The V segment lost 5 bases and the J segment 6 bases; nucleotides outside the gene matches: 12. Written as DNA, the CDR3 is TGTGCCAGCAGTCCGACGGGACTAGTCGTCCGCAATGAGCAGTTCTTC. Amino acid sequence: CASSPTGLVVRNEQFF.

This clonotype was observed many times. The chain employs TRBV5-5 and TRBJ2-7; 9 nucleotides agree with TRBD1. The CDR3 covers 15 residues. Trimming at V came to 3 bases and at J to 7 bases, leaving 11 bases not matched to a gene. Germline V CDR1 and CDR2: SGHKS, YYEKEE (reference sequence). The CDR3 here is CASSSGTGRIREQYF. In DNA, the CDR3 is TGTGCCAGCAGCTCCGGGACAGGGCGGATTAGGGAGCAGTACTTC.

This clonotype was seen ten or more times. The CDR3 coding sequence is TGTGCCAGCTCAACAGGGTATAGCAATCAGCCCCAGCATTTT. Protein: CASSTGYSNQPQHF. The V call is TRBV18, the J call TRBJ1-5; TRBD1 is a possible D gene (6 bases). This CDR3 spans 14 amino acids. Germline loops: CDR1 KGHSH, CDR2 LQKENI. The ends were cut back, 5 bases at V and 0 bases at J, with 8 bases in the middle.

This clonotype was recorded at least ten times. The chain recombines TRBV6-1 with TRBJ1-1; D possibly corresponds to TRBD1 (6 bases). CDR3 length: 14 residues. Germline CDR1 reads MNHNS; CDR2 reads SASEGT. The V end was cut by 5 bases, the J end by 0 bases, with 10 bases between. Written as DNA, the CDR3 is TGTGCCAGCAGTTCAGGGGAACTGAACACTGAAGCTTTCTTT. This sequence encodes CASSSGELNTEAFF.

In this sample, this clonotype turned up once. V gene TRBV7-9 combines with J gene TRBJ2-1, with TRBD2 matching over 13 bases. Germline trimming cut 4 bases from V and 3 bases from J; bases unmatched to any gene: 3. The CDR3 consists of 16 residues. Germline CDR1 is SEHNR and CDR2 is FQNEAQ (reference sequence). The CDR3 protein is CASSSGTSGNYNEQFF. In DNA form, the CDR3 reads TGTGCCAGCAGCTCTGGGACTAGCGGGAACTACAATGAGCAGTTCTTC.

This clonotype was picked up many times. The CDR3: CASSPGLASDTQYF. CDR3 in DNA: TGTGCCAGCAGCCCCGGACTAGCCTCAGATACGCAGTATTTT. The chain couples TRBV7-3 to TRBJ2-3; TRBD2 aligns across 8 bases. This CDR3 region has 14 residues. Germline V CDR1 and CDR2: SGHTA, FQGTGA. V was clipped by 5 bases and J by 4 bases; unmatched bases: 5.

This clonotype has just a few counts. This chain uses TRBV5-5 with TRBJ2-7; 10 bases line up with TRBD1. Germline V gives CDR1 SGHKS, CDR2 YYEKEE (reference sequence). The CDR3 totals 15 residues. V shed 5 bases, J shed 9 bases, and the junction held 14 bases outside the gene matches. Here the CDR3 DNA reads TGTGCCAGCAGTTTACCGGGACAGGGGTGGATGAGGCAGTACTTC. It translates to CASSLPGQGWMRQYF.

Notes on this clonotype: Germline and junction disagree at one end, which may indicate a read error. The chain combines TRBV12-3 or TRBV12-4 with TRBJ1-4, with 9 bases fitting TRBD1. The CDR3 runs 16 residues. The CDR3 loop is CARSPDRGSLNEKLFF. DNA for the CDR3: TGTGCCCGCAGCCCAGACAGGGGGAGTCTTAATGAAAAACTGTTTTTT.

This clonotype was detected many times. The V and J genes are TRBV7-8 and TRBJ1-5; D not resolved. The germline gives CDR1 SGHVS, CDR2 FQNEAQ. CDR3 length: 14 residues. Trimming removed 5 bases at V and 1 base at J, with 9 bases between. CDR3 nucleotide sequence: TGTGCCAGCAGCCTGGGTTGGAGCAATCAGCCCCAGCATTTT. The encoded protein is CASSLGWSNQPQHF.

This clonotype was counted a few times. This chain joins TRBV18 and TRBJ2-2; 7 bases are a match to TRBD2. CDR1 and CDR2 from the germline V gene are KGHSH and LQKENI. The trim removed 1 base at V and 7 bases at J, leaving 6 bases unmatched. The CDR3 spans 15 residues. This CDR3 is CASSPRAGDNGELFF. The CDR3 DNA follows: TGTGCCAGCTCACCACGGGCGGGAGATAACGGGGAGCTGTTTTTT.

Ten or more counts support this clonotype. The rearrangement links TRBV28 to TRBJ2-5, with unresolved D. The germline CDR1 and CDR2 sequences are MDHEN and SYDVKM. The germline V and J ends were trimmed by 7 bases and 1 base, with 7 bases remaining between them. CDR3 length: 12 amino acids. CDR3 bases: TGTGCCAGCAAAGACTTCCAAGAGACCCAGTACTTC. Protein: CASKDFQETQYF.

This clonotype came up many times. The V gene is TRBV11-2, the J gene TRBJ2-5; 8 nucleotides line up with TRBD2. V dropped 2 bases and J dropped 4; count of bases not matched to a gene: 3. Germline V lookup: CDR1 SGHAT, CDR2 FQNNGV. The CDR3 has 14 residues. The DNA for the CDR3 is TGTGCCAGCAGCTTAACGGGGGGGGCAGAGACCCAGTACTTC. This codes for CASSLTGGAETQYF.

About this clonotype: Germline and junction disagree at one end, which may indicate a read error. The gene calls are TRBV27 and TRBJ1-1; D ambiguous. Germline V lookup: CDR1 MNHEY, CDR2 SMNVEV (reference sequence). The CDR3 is 12 residues long. CDR3 sequence (DNA): TGTGCCAGCGGCTGGTCCGGCACTGAAGCTTCCTTT. This sequence encodes CASGWSGTEASF.

The chain links TRBV5-1 to TRBJ2-5; D tentatively fits TRBD1 or TRBD2 (6 bases each). The CDR3 extends over 14 amino acids. Between the trimmed V and J ends, which lost 5 bases and 4 bases, there was a span of 15 bases. CDR1 and CDR2 (germline): SGHRS, YFSETQ. The CDR3 DNA reads TGCGCCAGCAGGAGTCTGGGGGGCTCAGAGACCCAGTACTTC. It specifies CASRSLGGSETQYF.